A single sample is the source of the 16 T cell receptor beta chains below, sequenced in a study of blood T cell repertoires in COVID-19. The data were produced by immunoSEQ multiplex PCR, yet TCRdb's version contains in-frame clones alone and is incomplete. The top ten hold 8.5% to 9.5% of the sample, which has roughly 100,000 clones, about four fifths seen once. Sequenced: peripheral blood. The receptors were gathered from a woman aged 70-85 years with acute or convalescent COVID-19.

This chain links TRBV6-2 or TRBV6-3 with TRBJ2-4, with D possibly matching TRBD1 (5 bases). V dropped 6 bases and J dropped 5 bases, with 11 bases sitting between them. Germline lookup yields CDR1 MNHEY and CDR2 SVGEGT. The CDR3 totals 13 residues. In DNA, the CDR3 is TGTGCCAGCAGCCAAGGGGCGCAAAACATTCAGTACTTC. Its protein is CASSQGAQNIQYF.

CDR3 in DNA: TGTGCCTGGAGTCGGGGTAGCAATCAGCCCCAGCATTTT. It codes for CAWSRGSNQPQHF. The chain couples TRBV30 to TRBJ1-5; unclear D gene. The CDR3 loop spans 13 amino acids. Trimming took off 2 bases at V and 0 bases at J, with 5 bases between the two ends. The germline gives CDR1 GTSNPN, CDR2 SVGIG (reference sequence).

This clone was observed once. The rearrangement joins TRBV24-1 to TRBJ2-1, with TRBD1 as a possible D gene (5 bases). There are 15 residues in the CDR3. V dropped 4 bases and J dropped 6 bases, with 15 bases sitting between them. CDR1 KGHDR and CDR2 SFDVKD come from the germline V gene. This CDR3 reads CATSDGQSSANEQFF. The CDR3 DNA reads TGTGCCACCAGTGACGGACAATCCTCCGCCAATGAGCAGTTCTTC.

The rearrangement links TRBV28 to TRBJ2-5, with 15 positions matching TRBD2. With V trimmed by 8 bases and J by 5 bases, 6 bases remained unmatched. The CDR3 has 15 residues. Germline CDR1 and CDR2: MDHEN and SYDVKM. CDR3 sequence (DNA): TGTGCCAGCGTGGGACTAGCGGGAGGAACGGAGACCCAGTACTTC. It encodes CASVGLAGGTETQYF.

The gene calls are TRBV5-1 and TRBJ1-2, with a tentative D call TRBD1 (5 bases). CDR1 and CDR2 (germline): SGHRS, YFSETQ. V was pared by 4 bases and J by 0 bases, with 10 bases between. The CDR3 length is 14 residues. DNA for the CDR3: TGCGCCAGCAGCCTGGACACCCCTAACTATGGCTACACCTTC. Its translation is CASSLDTPNYGYTF.

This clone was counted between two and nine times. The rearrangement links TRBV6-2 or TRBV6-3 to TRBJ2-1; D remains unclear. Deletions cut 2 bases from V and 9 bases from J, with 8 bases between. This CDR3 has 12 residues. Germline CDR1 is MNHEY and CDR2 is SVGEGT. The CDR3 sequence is CASSYIEVEQFF. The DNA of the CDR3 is TGTGCCAGCAGTTACATCGAGGTTGAGCAGTTCTTC.

The CDR3 sequence is CASSTDGLVTEAFF. CDR3 nucleotide sequence: TGTGCCAGTAGTACCGACGGGTTGGTCACTGAAGCTTTCTTT. J is TRBJ1-1 and V is TRBV19; D is undetermined. The V end was cut by 4 bases, the J end by 4 bases, with 13 bases between. This CDR3 has 14 residues. The germline V gene encodes CDR1 LNHDA and CDR2 SQIVND (reference sequence).

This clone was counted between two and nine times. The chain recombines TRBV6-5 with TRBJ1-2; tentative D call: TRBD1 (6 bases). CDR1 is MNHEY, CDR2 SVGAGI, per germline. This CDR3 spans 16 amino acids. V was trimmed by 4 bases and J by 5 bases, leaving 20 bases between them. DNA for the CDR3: TGTGCCAGCAGTTTGCAGACAGGCACGGGGTTTTATGGCTACACCTTC. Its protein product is CASSLQTGTGFYGYTF.

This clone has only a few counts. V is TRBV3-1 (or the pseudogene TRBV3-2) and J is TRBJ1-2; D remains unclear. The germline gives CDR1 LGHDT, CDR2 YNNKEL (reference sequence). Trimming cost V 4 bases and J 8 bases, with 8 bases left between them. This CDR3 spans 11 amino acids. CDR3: CASSLPGGYTF. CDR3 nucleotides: TGTGCCAGCAGCCTTCCGGGGGGCTACACCTTC.

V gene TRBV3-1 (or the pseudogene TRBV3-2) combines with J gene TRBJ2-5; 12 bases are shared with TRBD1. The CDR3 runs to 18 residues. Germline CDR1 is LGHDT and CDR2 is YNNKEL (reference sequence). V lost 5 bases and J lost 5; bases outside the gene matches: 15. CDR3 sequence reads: CASSYPEGGTGGAETQYF. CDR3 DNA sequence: TGTGCCAGCAGCTACCCTGAAGGGGGGACAGGGGGCGCGGAGACCCAGTACTTC.

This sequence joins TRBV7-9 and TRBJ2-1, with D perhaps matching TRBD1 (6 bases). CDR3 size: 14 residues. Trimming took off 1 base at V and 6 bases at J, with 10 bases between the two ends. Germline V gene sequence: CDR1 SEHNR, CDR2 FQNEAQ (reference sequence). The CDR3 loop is CASSLVQGSNEQFF. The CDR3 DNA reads TGTGCCAGCAGCTTAGTACAGGGCAGCAATGAGCAGTTCTTC.

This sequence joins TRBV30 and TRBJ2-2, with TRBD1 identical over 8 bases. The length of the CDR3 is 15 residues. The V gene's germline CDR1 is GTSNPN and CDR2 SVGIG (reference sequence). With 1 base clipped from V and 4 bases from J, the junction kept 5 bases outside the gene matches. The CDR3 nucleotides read TGTGCCTGGAGTGCCGACAGGGGTGGCACCGGGGAGCTGTTTTTT. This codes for CAWSADRGGTGELFF.

The CDR3 spells CASSVGGPAYYEQYF. CDR3 coding DNA: TGTGCCAGCAGCGTAGGGGGGCCCGCCTACTACGAGCAGTACTTC. The chain couples TRBV9 to TRBJ2-7; D is perhaps TRBD1 (6 bases). CDR3 length: 15 residues. Germline V gives CDR1 SGDLS, CDR2 YYNGEE. Deletions cut 0 bases from V and 3 bases from J, with 13 bases between.

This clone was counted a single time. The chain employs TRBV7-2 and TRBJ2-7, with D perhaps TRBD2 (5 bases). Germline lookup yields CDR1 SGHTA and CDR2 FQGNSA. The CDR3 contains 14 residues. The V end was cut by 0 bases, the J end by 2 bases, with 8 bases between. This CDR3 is CASSLAGDPYEQYF. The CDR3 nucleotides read TGTGCCAGCAGCTTAGCGGGAGATCCCTACGAGCAGTACTTC.

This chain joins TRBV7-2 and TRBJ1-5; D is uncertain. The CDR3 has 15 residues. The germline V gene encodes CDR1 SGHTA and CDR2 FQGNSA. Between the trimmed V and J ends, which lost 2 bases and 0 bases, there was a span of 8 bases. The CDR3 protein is CASSLITNSNQPQHF. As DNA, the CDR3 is TGTGCCAGCAGCTTAATAACAAATAGCAATCAGCCCCAGCATTTT. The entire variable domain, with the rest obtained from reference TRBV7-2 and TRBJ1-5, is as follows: GAGVSQSPSNKVTEKGKDVELRCDPISGHTALYWYRQSLGQGLEFLIYFQGNSAPDKSGLPSDRFSAERTGGSVSTLTIQRTQQEDSAVYLCASSLITNSNQPQHFGDGTRLSIL.

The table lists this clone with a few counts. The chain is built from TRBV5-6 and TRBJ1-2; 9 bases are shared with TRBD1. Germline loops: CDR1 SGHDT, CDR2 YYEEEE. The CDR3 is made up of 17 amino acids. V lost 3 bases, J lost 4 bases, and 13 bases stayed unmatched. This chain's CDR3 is CASSSGTGPGMGYGYTF. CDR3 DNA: TGTGCCAGCAGCTCAGGGACAGGGCCAGGTATGGGCTATGGCTACACCTTC.